Listed below are T cell receptor beta chains from one sample, sequenced in a study of blood T cell repertoires in COVID-19. Here immunoSEQ multiplex PCR was the method, and the copy in TCRdb shows in-frame clones only, minus some. Here the sample spans approximately 140,000 clones, around 80% being singletons. Input material: PBMCs or T cells enriched from blood (not recorded which). The receptors shown here come from a man in his forties with acute COVID-19. CDR3s include the opening cysteine and the closing phenylalanine or tryptophan. D genes are given only for firm matches. The size field is filled for only some rows; it gives once, few, many or a size class.

clone_size: few
v_call: TRBV5-1
j_call: TRBJ1-3
d_call: .
cdr3_nt: TGCGCCAGCAGCTTGGGAGGCGTTGGAAACACCATATATTTT
cdr3_aa: CASSLGGVGNTIYF

clone_size: .
v_call: TRBV3-1/TRBV3-2
j_call: TRBJ1-6
d_call: .
cdr3_nt: TGTGCCAGCAGCCAAGGGGCGTCTAATTCACCCCTCCACTTT
cdr3_aa: CASSQGASNSPLHF

clone_size: .
v_call: TRBV19
j_call: TRBJ1-4
d_call: .
cdr3_nt: TGTGCCAGTGCGGGGGCTTCTAATGAAAAACTGTTTTTT
cdr3_aa: CASAGASNEKLFF

clone_size: .
v_call: TRBV3-1/TRBV3-2
j_call: TRBJ1-2
d_call: TRBD1
cdr3_nt: TGTGCCAGCAGCCTAGCCGGGACAGGGACCTATGGCTACACCTTC
cdr3_aa: CASSLAGTGTYGYTF

clone_size: .
v_call: TRBV19
j_call: TRBJ2-1
d_call: .
cdr3_nt: TGTGCCAGTAGTTCTTCGGGGAATGAGCAGTTCTTC
cdr3_aa: CASSSSGNEQFF

clone_size: .
v_call: TRBV5-1
j_call: TRBJ2-6
d_call: .
cdr3_nt: TGCGCCAGCAGCCCTGGACAGAACCACATGAGCTCTGGGGCCAACGTCCTGACTTTC
cdr3_aa: CASSPGQNHMSSGANVLTF

clone_size: .
v_call: TRBV11-3
j_call: TRBJ2-5
d_call: .
cdr3_nt: TGTGCCAGCAGCTTAGATCCTGAAGAGACCCAGTACTTC
cdr3_aa: CASSLDPEETQYF

clone_size: .
v_call: TRBV6-1
j_call: TRBJ2-7
d_call: TRBD1
cdr3_nt: TGTGCCAGCAGTGACCTACAGGGGACCTCCTACGAGCAGTACTTC
cdr3_aa: CASSDLQGTSYEQYF

clone_size: .
v_call: TRBV5-4
j_call: TRBJ2-2
d_call: .
cdr3_nt: TGTGCCAGCAGCTTGGTTGGGGCTCTAAACACCGGGGAGCTGTTTTTT
cdr3_aa: CASSLVGALNTGELFF

clone_size: .
v_call: TRBV7-2
j_call: TRBJ1-2
d_call: TRBD1
cdr3_nt: TGTGCCAGCAGCCGACAGGGTGTGGCTGGCTACACCTTC
cdr3_aa: CASSRQGVAGYTF

clone_size: .
v_call: TRBV6-5
j_call: TRBJ2-1
d_call: .
cdr3_nt: TGTGCCAGCACCCCAGCGGACCAGCGCACTGAGCAGTTCTTC
cdr3_aa: CASTPADQRTEQFF

clone_size: .
v_call: TRBV15
j_call: TRBJ1-1
d_call: TRBD1
cdr3_nt: TGTGCCACCAGCAGAGATTCGGCAGGGGGCGTCACTGAAGCTTTCTTT
cdr3_aa: CATSRDSAGGVTEAFF

clone_size: .
v_call: TRBV7-9
j_call: TRBJ1-1
d_call: .
cdr3_nt: TGTGCCAGCCTCATGGGCCTGAACACTGAAGCTTTCTTT
cdr3_aa: CASLMGLNTEAFF

clone_size: once
v_call: TRBV30
j_call: TRBJ2-3
d_call: .
cdr3_nt: TGTGCCTGGAGTCCTATTGGGCGTACGCAGTATTTT
cdr3_aa: CAWSPIGRTQYF

clone_size: .
v_call: TRBV5-1
j_call: TRBJ2-1
d_call: TRBD2
cdr3_nt: TGCGCCAGCAGCTTTGGCGGGAGACCGTACAATGAGCAGTTCTTC
cdr3_aa: CASSFGGRPYNEQFF

clone_size: .
v_call: TRBV27
j_call: TRBJ1-1
d_call: .
cdr3_nt: TGTGCCAGCAGTTTATTGGAGGGGCGCACTGAAGCTTTCTTT
cdr3_aa: CASSLLEGRTEAFF

clone_size: .
v_call: TRBV7-2
j_call: TRBJ2-2
d_call: .
cdr3_nt: TGTGCCAGCAGCTTACGGGGGGCGATACCCGGGGAGCTGTTTTTT
cdr3_aa: CASSLRGAIPGELFF

clone_size: .
v_call: TRBV28
j_call: TRBJ2-1
d_call: TRBD2
cdr3_nt: TGTGCCAGCAGTTTAGGGACTAGCAACAATGAGCAGTTCTTC
cdr3_aa: CASSLGTSNNEQFF

clone_size: .
v_call: TRBV4-2
j_call: TRBJ2-5
d_call: .
cdr3_nt: TGTGCCAGCAGCCAAGACCTAGCGTCGCGGGAGACCCAGTACTTC
cdr3_aa: CASSQDLASRETQYF

clone_size: .
v_call: TRBV5-1
j_call: TRBJ1-1
d_call: .
cdr3_nt: TGCGCCAGCAGCTTCTCGGTCAACCTGAACACTGAAGCTTTCTTT
cdr3_aa: CASSFSVNLNTEAFF

clone_size: .
v_call: TRBV7-2
j_call: TRBJ2-1
d_call: TRBD2
cdr3_nt: TGTGCCAGCAGCCTAGCGGCCGATCTTTACAATGAGCAGTTCTTC
cdr3_aa: CASSLAADLYNEQFF

clone_size: .
v_call: TRBV5-6
j_call: TRBJ1-3
d_call: .
cdr3_nt: TGTGCCAGCAGCTTGGACAGGTTGAGCTCTGGAAACACCATATATTTT
cdr3_aa: CASSLDRLSSGNTIYF

clone_size: .
v_call: TRBV3-1/TRBV3-2
j_call: TRBJ1-6
d_call: TRBD1
cdr3_nt: TGTGCCAGCAGCTTGGGGGACAGGGCCAATTCACCCCTCCACTTT
cdr3_aa: CASSLGDRANSPLHF

clone_size: once
v_call: TRBV10-1
j_call: TRBJ2-3
d_call: TRBD1
cdr3_nt: TGCGCCAGCAGTGTGGGGACAGCCCGTTCAGCAGATACGCAGTATTTT
cdr3_aa: CASSVGTARSADTQYF

clone_size: .
v_call: TRBV5-1
j_call: TRBJ2-2
d_call: TRBD1
cdr3_nt: TGCGCCAGCAGCGCCGGACAGGGGTTCACCGGGGAGCTGTTTTTT
cdr3_aa: CASSAGQGFTGELFF

clone_size: .
v_call: TRBV9
j_call: TRBJ1-1
d_call: .
cdr3_nt: TGTGCCAGCAGGTCGATGGGGCGCGGATCTGATACTGAAGCTTTCTTT
cdr3_aa: CASRSMGRGSDTEAFF